The 7 T cell receptor beta chains listed next were all sequenced from one sample in a study of CD8 T cells in Susac syndrome. RNA, at about 0.45 to 1 ug, was reverse transcribed with random hexamers. One entry per CDR3 protein results from TCRdb running MiXCR on the immunoSEQ multiplex PCR reads. The repertoire has roughly 130,000 distinct CDR3 sequences, approximately 96% of them found once; the top ten carry 0.11% to 0.15%. The specimen sequenced was CD4+ T cells from PBMCs. These receptors were taken from a human donor with Susac syndrome.

The chain has TRBV4-2 and TRBJ2-2; D uncertain. The V and J ends lost 4 bases and 0 bases respectively, with 9 bases between them. This CDR3 spans 15 amino acids. Germline V lookup: CDR1 LGHNA, CDR2 YNFKEQ. CDR3 nucleotide sequence: TGTGCCAGCAGCCCGACTCGCTCGAACACCGGGGAGCTGTTTTTT. This sequence encodes CASSPTRSNTGELFF.

J is TRBJ2-2 and V is TRBV20-1; TRBD2 matches 7 bases. CDR1 DFQATT and CDR2 SNEGSKA come from the germline V gene (reference sequence). The CDR3 is 16 residues long. V trimming: 0 bases; J trimming: 3 bases; junction bases outside the gene matches: 7. The CDR3 nucleotides read TGCAGTGCTAGAGATCCCCTAGCGGACGACACCGGGGAGCTGTTTTTT. Translation gives CSARDPLADDTGELFF.

The chain employs TRBV15 and TRBJ1-3, with D unresolved. The CDR3 covers 14 residues. Germline V CDR1 and CDR2: LNHNV, YYDKDF (reference sequence). V lost 9 bases to trimming and J lost 3 bases, with 15 bases between them. The CDR3 coding sequence is TGTGCCACTCAGAACCCCGGGAGTGGAAACACCATATATTTT. Translating it yields CATQNPGSGNTIYF.

The chain is built from TRBV9 and TRBJ2-1; perhaps TRBD2 as D (5 bases). Per the germline V gene, CDR1 is SGDLS and CDR2 is YYNGEE. V was clipped by 4 bases and J by 0 bases, with 11 bases between them. This CDR3 contains 15 residues. The CDR3 DNA sequence: TGTGCCAGCAGCAGATCTAGCAGCTCCTACAATGAGCAGTTCTTC. This sequence encodes CASSRSSSSYNEQFF.

The chain recombines TRBV30 with TRBJ2-1, with 9 bases aligning to TRBD2. Losses at the gene ends were 4 bases for V and 15 bases for J; bases not matched to a gene: 13. CDR1 is GTSNPN, CDR2 SVGIG, per germline (reference sequence). The CDR3 totals 13 residues. The CDR3 loop is CAWTPLSGGNWFF. CDR3 coding DNA: TGTGCCTGGACCCCACTCAGCGGGGGGAATTGGTTCTTC.

This rearrangement joins TRBV20-1 to TRBJ1-1; no definite D call. V lost 5 bases and J 4 bases, leaving 8 bases between the germline ends. The V gene's germline CDR1 is DFQATT and CDR2 SNEGSKA (reference sequence). The CDR3 runs 11 residues. The DNA of the CDR3 is TGCAGTGCTCCCGAGGGCACTGAAGCTTTCTTT. Translation gives CSAPEGTEAFF.

CDR3 residues: CASSLRLGQYF. As DNA, the CDR3 is TGTGCCAGCAGTTTGCGCTTGGGGCAGTACTTC. The chain employs TRBV12-3 or TRBV12-4 and TRBJ2-7; no definite D call. The CDR3 length is 11 residues. V was trimmed by 3 bases and J by 9 bases, leaving 9 bases between them.